This T cell receptor (beta chain) was documented in a study of blood T cell repertoires in COVID-19. Study at large: T cells, B-cell-depleted T cells, or PBMCs provided the cDNA or gDNA that served as material.

How the authors handled the data: Reference gene primers were amplified, and this amplification served to estimate nucleated cell counts. Assay: immunoSEQ multiplex PCR; the TCRdb copy retains only in-frame clones and omits some. V and J calls and clone size come straight from that table; D and trimming were deduced from the DNA. This table has fewer than 500,000 clones, around 89% appearing once. The V and J ends lost 3 bases and 3 bases respectively, with 15 bases between them. The germline V gene encodes CDR1 SGHRS and CDR2 YFSETQ. This CDR3 is 15 amino acids long. The sequenced sample consisted of peripheral blood. The chain links TRBV5-1 to TRBJ1-1; D might be TRBD1 (6 bases). The TCR originated in a woman in her twenties or thirties with acute or convalescent COVID-19. CDR3 coding DNA: TGCGCCAGCAGCTATGCCGACAGGTGGGACACTGAAGCTTTCTTT. It yields the protein CASSYADRWDTEAFF.